The text below deals with one T cell receptor (beta chain). Its antigen is still unknown. Other DNA sequences within the sample encode an identical CDR3. This sample stems from a study of cytomegalovirus exposure and HLA in healthy donors. With 60 Vbeta and 13 Jbeta primers, the PCR was carried out. Produced via immunoSEQ multiplex PCR; TCRdb's table is partial and in-frame only. The sample records about 140,000 clones, 76% being singletons. Study-wide findings and caveats: Of the V segments, some could not be distinguished, including TRBV6-2 and TRBV6-3, and were excluded. Rarity characterized most TCR sequences, yet some public TCRs appeared in many donors.

The ends lost 5 bases at V and 6 bases at J; junction bases unmatched: 8. This CDR3 has 15 amino acids. Germline values: CDR1 MNHEY, CDR2 SVGAGI. What was sequenced was PBMCs. The V call is TRBV6-5, the J call TRBJ2-1; 9 bases agree with TRBD2. This clonotype originated in a man aged 35 to 55 in good health and CMV-seronegative. CDR3: CASSVTSGPPNEQFF. CDR3 DNA: TGTGCCAGCAGTGTGACTAGCGGACCCCCCAATGAGCAGTTCTTC.